This T cell receptor (beta chain) came from a study of beta chain features in type 1 diabetes. A remark on this clone: Its cognate antigen is unknown.

Study outcomes and limitations: PCR may have favored shorter templates equally in patients and controls. Comparison showed that naive, central memory and Treg TCRB repertoires appeared more similar among patients than among healthy donors. Possibly, sequencing cDNA over-represented cells that had high TCR expression levels. All four CD4+ subsets from Type 1 diabetes patients carried moderately but significantly shorter TCRB CDR3s.

Every isolated RNA sample was fully reverse transcribed, so sequencing captured expressed TCRB transcripts. Clones were sequenced by immunoSEQ multiplex PCR, and TCRdb holds only the in-frame ones, with some missing. The sample carries 450,000 or so clones, about an eighth recorded once. The germline V gene encodes CDR1 SQVTM and CDR2 ANQGSEA. With 4 bases removed from V and 1 base from J, the gap between germline ends came to 26 bases. The CDR3 totals 19 residues. The TCR originated in a woman in her late teens or twenties in good health. V is TRBV29-1 and J is TRBJ2-1; a weak D match, TRBD1 (6 bases). The sequenced sample was naive CD4+ T cells from blood. The CDR3, as DNA: TGCAGCGTTGGTAGGGCCCCCGTGCTCGGCCAGGGGTCCTACAATGAGCAGTTCTTC. Translating it yields CSVGRAPVLGQGSYNEQFF.